This TCR beta chain was sequenced in a study of blood T cell repertoires in COVID-19. Study context: Some COVID-19 samples were acute and others convalescent; all came from the United States, Italy and Spain. PBMCs, B-cell-depleted T cells, or T cells were the source of the cDNA or gDNA that made up the material.

In the original processing: From reference gene primer amplification, estimates of nucleated cell counts were derived. The table came from immunoSEQ multiplex PCR; TCRdb's copy has only in-frame clones and leaves some out. D and trimming were read from the DNA, whereas the V and J calls and clone size are those reported in that table. The sample contains about 200,000 clones, 88% of which appear only once. This CDR3 contains 13 residues. V lost 2 bases to trimming and J lost 6 bases; unmatched junction nucleotides: 1. Germline V gene lookup returns CDR1 LGHNA and CDR2 YSLEER. The receptor comes from a man younger than 35 with active or convalescent COVID-19. Material for sequencing was peripheral blood. This chain connects TRBV4-3 to TRBJ2-3; 8 bases align to TRBD1. CDR3 loop: CASSQPGGDTQYF. DNA for the CDR3: TGCGCCAGCAGCCAACCAGGGGGCGATACGCAGTATTTT.